The following is a T cell receptor beta chain sequence with its context. The CDR3 totals 14 residues. Germline loops: CDR1 MNHNS, CDR2 SASEGT. The TRB libraries of cDNA were built by UMI-labeled 5' RACE. From its re-call of the 5' RACE reads, TCRdb lists each CDR3 protein once, without DNA. The sample shows more than 35,000 distinct CDR3 sequences, and roughly 15% sits with its ten largest clones. This sample is part of a study of CXCR3-negative and CXCR3-positive naive CD8 T cells. This clonotype was obtained from a human donor in good health. Some clones in this sample may be carry-over from other donors' samples. The source material was memory CD8+ T cells from blood. The V gene is TRBV6-1, the J gene TRBJ1-2. The CDR3 reads CASSQFRGSYGYTF.